This T cell receptor (beta chain) emerged from a study of sequential checkpoint blockade in melanoma. For the study at large: Randomization was 1:1 between first-line nivolumab→ipilimumab and ipilimumab→nivolumab.

Sequenced by immunoSEQ multiplex PCR; TCRdb stores in-frame clones only, minus some. The sample comprises 25,000 to 35,000 clones, over 80% of which are singletons, and about a sixth rests with the top ten. The treatment was: randomized to nivolumab then ipilimumab (arm A) or the reverse (arm B). Sorted cells were live CD3+CD8+, lacking CD19 and CD56, from PBMCs. This clonotype was sampled from a human donor with melanoma. Sequenced here: CD8+ T cells sorted from blood (inferred from file names), sampled from a patient given nivolumab and ipilimumab in sequence.

CDR3: CASSLFPGGGYGYTF. In nucleotides, the CDR3 is TGTGCCAGCAGTTTATTCCCGGGGGGCGGCTATGGCTACACCTTC. V gene TRBV27 combines with J gene TRBJ1-2; D is perhaps TRBD1 (6 bases). Trimming pared 1 base from V and 4 bases from J, leaving 13 bases between. CDR3 length: 15 amino acids. Germline CDR1 and CDR2: MNHEY and SMNVEV (reference sequence).